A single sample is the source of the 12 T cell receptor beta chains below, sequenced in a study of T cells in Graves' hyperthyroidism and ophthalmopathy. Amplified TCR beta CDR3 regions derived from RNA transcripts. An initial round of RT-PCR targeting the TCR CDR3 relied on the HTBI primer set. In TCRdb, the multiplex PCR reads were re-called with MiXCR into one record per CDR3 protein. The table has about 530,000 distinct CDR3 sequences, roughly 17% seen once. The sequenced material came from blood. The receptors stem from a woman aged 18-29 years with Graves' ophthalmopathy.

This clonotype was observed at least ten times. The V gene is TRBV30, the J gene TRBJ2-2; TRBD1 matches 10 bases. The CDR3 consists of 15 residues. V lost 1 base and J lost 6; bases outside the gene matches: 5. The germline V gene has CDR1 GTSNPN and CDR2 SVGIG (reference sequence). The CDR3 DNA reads TGTGCCTGGAGTGAACTTGGGACAGGGGCCGGGGAGCTGTTTTTT. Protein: CAWSELGTGAGELFF.

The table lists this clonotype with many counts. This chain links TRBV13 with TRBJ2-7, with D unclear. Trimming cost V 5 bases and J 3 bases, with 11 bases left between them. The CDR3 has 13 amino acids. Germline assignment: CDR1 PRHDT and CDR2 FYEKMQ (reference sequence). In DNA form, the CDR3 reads TGTGCCAGCAGCCGTCGTATTAGCTACGAGCAGTACTTC. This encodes CASSRRISYEQYF. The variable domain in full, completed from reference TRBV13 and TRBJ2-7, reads AAGVIQSPRHLIKEKRETATLKCYPIPRHDTVYWYQQGPGQDPQFLISFYEKMQSDKGSIPDRFSAQQFSDYHSELNMSSLELGDSALYFCASSRRISYEQYFGPGTRLTVT.

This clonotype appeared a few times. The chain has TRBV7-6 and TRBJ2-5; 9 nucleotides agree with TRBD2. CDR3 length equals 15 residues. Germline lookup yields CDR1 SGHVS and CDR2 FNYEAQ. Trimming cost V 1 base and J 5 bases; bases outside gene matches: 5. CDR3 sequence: CASSLEGGGVETQYF. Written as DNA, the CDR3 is TGTGCCAGCAGCTTAGAGGGCGGGGGGGTGGAGACCCAGTACTTC.

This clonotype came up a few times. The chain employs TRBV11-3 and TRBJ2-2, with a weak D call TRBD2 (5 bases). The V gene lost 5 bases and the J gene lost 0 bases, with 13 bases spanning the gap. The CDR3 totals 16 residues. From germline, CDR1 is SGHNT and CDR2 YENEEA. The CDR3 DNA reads TGTGCCAGCAGCCCCGGAGGCCTCACGAACACCGGGGAGCTGTTTTTT. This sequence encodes CASSPGGLTNTGELFF.

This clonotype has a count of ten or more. CDR3 bases: TGTGCCAGCAGTGACGAGTTCTGGGCCAAAAACATTCAGTACTTC. Protein sequence: CASSDEFWAKNIQYF. The chain combines TRBV2 with TRBJ2-4; D unclear. V was clipped by 3 bases and J by 1 base, with 10 bases between them. CDR3 size: 15 residues. Germline V gene sequence: CDR1 SNHLY, CDR2 FYNNEI.

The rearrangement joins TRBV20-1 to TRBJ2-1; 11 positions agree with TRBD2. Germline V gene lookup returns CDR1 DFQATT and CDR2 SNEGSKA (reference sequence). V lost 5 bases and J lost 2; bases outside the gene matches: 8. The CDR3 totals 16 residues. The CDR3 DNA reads TGCAGTGCTCAACTTCCGGGACTAGCGGCCTACAATGAGCAGTTCTTC. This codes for CSAQLPGLAAYNEQFF.

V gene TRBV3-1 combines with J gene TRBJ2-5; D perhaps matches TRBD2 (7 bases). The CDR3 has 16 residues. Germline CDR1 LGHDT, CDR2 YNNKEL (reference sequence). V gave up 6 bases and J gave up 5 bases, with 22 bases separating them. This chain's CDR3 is CASSLSNGGAAETQYF. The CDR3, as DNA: TGTGCCAGCAGTCTCTCAAATGGGGGGGCGGCTGAGACCCAGTACTTC.

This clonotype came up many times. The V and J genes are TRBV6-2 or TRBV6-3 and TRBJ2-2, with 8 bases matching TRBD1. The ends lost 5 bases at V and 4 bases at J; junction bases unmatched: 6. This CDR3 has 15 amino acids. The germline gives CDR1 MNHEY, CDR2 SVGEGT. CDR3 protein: CASSRTGKVTGELFF. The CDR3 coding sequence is TGTGCCAGCAGTCGGACAGGGAAAGTCACCGGGGAGCTGTTTTTT.

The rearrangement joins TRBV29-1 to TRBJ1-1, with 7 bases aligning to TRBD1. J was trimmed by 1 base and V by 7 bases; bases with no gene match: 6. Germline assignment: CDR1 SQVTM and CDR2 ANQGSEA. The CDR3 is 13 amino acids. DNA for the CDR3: TGCAGCGGCCAACAGGGGACGAACACTGAAGCTTTCTTT. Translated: CSGQQGTNTEAFF.

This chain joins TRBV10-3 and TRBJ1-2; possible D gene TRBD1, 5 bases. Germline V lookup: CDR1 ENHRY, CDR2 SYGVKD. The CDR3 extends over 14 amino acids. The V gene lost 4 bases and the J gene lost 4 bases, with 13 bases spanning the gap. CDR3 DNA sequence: TGTGCCATCAGTGGGGAGGGGATTGGCTATGGCTACACCTTC. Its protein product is CAISGEGIGYGYTF.

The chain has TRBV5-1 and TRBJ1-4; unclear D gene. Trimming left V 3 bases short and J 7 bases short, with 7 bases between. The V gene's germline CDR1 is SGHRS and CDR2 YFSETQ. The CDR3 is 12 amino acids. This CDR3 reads CASSSDGEKLFF. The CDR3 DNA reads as TGCGCCAGCAGCTCGGACGGTGAAAAACTGTTTTTT.

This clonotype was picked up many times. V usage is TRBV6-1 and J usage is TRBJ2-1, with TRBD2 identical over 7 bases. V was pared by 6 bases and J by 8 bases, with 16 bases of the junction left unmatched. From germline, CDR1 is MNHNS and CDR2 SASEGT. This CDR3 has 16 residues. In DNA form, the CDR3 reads TGTGCCAGCAGGGCCGGGACTAACCTAGCACTGGATGAGCAGTTCTTC. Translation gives CASRAGTNLALDEQFF.